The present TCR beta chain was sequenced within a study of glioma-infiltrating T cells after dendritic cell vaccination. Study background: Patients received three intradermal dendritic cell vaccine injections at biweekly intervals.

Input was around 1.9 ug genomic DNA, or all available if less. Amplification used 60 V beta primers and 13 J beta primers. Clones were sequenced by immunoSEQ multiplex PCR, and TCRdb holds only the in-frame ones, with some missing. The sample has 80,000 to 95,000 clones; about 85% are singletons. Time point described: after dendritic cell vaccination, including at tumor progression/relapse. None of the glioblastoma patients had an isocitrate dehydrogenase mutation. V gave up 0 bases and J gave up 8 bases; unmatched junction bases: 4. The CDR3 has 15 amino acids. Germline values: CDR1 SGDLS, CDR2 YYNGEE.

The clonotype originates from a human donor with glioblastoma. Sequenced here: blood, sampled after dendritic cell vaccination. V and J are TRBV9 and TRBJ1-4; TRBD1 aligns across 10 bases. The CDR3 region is CASSVGGTGVEKLFF. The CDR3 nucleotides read TGTGCCAGCAGCGTAGGTGGGACAGGGGTCGAAAAACTGTTTTTT.